Listed here are 16 T cell receptor beta chains from one sample, sequenced in a study of blood T cell repertoires in COVID-19. Clones were read by immunoSEQ multiplex PCR, and TCRdb kept only the in-frame ones, dropping some. The repertoire holds about 330,000 clones, approximately 87% seen once, with approximately 5% in the top ten. Sequencing was performed on PBMCs or T cells enriched from blood (not recorded which). These receptors all stem from a woman aged 25 to 39 who had recovered from COVID-19.

The chain uses TRBV10-3 and TRBJ2-7, with 8 nucleotides matching TRBD2. V was clipped by 8 bases and J by 0 bases; unmatched bases: 9. There are 15 residues in the CDR3. Germline CDR1 reads ENHRY; CDR2 reads SYGVKD. The DNA of the CDR3 is TGTGCCATCGGGGGGCAGCGGGGGAGCTCCTACGAGCAGTACTTC. This translates into CAIGGQRGSSYEQYF.

The rearrangement links TRBV10-2 to TRBJ1-1, with D unclear. V was trimmed by 6 bases and J by 5 bases, leaving 22 bases between them. This CDR3 is built from 16 residues. Per the germline V gene, CDR1 is WSHSY and CDR2 is SAAADI. CDR3 protein: CASSQAWFTYRTEAFF. In DNA, the CDR3 is TGCGCCAGCAGCCAAGCATGGTTTACGTACCGAACTGAAGCTTTCTTT.

The chain has TRBV7-2 and TRBJ1-2; TRBD1 aligns across 7 bases. CDR1 and CDR2 (germline): SGHTA, FQGNSA. The V and J ends lost 4 bases and 4 bases, in that order; junction bases with no gene match: 3. This CDR3 is 13 amino acids long. CDR3 loop: CASSWTGPYGYTF. As DNA, the CDR3 is TGTGCCAGCAGCTGGACAGGACCCTATGGCTACACCTTC. Full variable domain (missing parts from reference TRBV7-2 and TRBJ1-2): GAGVSQSPSNKVTEKGKDVELRCDPISGHTALYWYRQSLGQGLEFLIYFQGNSAPDKSGLPSDRFSAERTGGSVSTLTIQRTQQEDSAVYLCASSWTGPYGYTFGSGTRLTVV.

This clone was recorded once. The CDR3 sequence: CASSDRGSSGNTIYF. The CDR3 DNA reads TGTGCCAGCAGCGACCGCGGCAGCTCTGGAAACACCATATATTTT. This chain links TRBV28 with TRBJ1-3; D is ambiguous. CDR1 and CDR2 from the germline V gene are MDHEN and SYDVKM. The V and J ends lost 6 bases and 0 bases respectively, with 12 bases between them. This CDR3 contains 15 residues.

J is TRBJ1-1 and V is TRBV10-1, with 10 bases fitting TRBD1. Trimming took 5 bases from V and 1 from J; bases not matched to a gene: 22. The CDR3 is made up of 21 amino acids. Germline V gene lookup returns CDR1 WNHNN and CDR2 SYGVQD (reference sequence). The CDR3 is CASSLDRGRRLGGIENTEAFF. CDR3 nucleotide sequence: TGCGCCAGCAGTCTCGACAGGGGGCGAAGATTGGGAGGTATTGAGAACACTGAAGCTTTCTTT.

The rearrangement joins TRBV2 to TRBJ1-2; D gene unclear. Germline V lookup: CDR1 SNHLY, CDR2 FYNNEI. The CDR3 consists of 14 residues. V gave up 10 bases and J gave up 1 base, with 16 bases separating them. CDR3 DNA: TGTGCCACCACTCTACCTCCGGGTAACTATGGCTACACCTTC. Translated, it gives CATTLPPGNYGYTF.

The chain couples TRBV4-3 to TRBJ2-7; a possible D gene is TRBD1 (6 bases). The CDR3 is made up of 15 amino acids. Trimming took off 1 base at V and 0 bases at J, with 10 bases between the two ends. In germline, CDR1 is LGHNA, CDR2 YSLEER. As DNA, the CDR3 is TGCGCCAGCAGCCAAGTGGAGGACAGCTCCTACGAGCAGTACTTC. As protein: CASSQVEDSSYEQYF.

J is TRBJ1-2 and V is TRBV14; possibly TRBD1 for D (5 bases). Germline CDR1 is SGHDN and CDR2 is FVKESK. V dropped 3 bases and J dropped 4 bases, with 12 bases sitting between them. This CDR3 region has 14 residues. CDR3 DNA: TGTGCCAGCAGCCAGGTCGGGGGTTCCTATGGCTACACCTTC. The encoded protein is CASSQVGGSYGYTF.

This sequence joins TRBV10-3 and TRBJ1-3; no firm D call. This CDR3 has 14 residues. V was cut by 0 bases and J by 4 bases, with 7 bases left in between. Germline V CDR1 and CDR2: ENHRY, SYGVKD. The CDR3 nucleotides are TGTGCCATCAGTGAGTCGCGTGAAGGAAACACCATATATTTT. This encodes CAISESREGNTIYF.

This clone was observed a few times. V gene TRBV2 combines with J gene TRBJ1-4; D remains unclear. Trimming took 5 bases from V and 4 from J, leaving 14 bases between them. From germline, CDR1 is SNHLY and CDR2 FYNNEI. This CDR3 has 15 amino acids. The CDR3, as DNA: TGTGCCAGCAGTTCTACCGCGAACAGTAATGAAAAACTGTTTTTT. Its protein is CASSSTANSNEKLFF.

This sequence joins TRBV7-3 and TRBJ2-3; 8 nucleotides line up with TRBD2. This CDR3 is 17 amino acids long. V was pared by 2 bases and J by 3 bases, with 10 bases of the junction left unmatched. Germline V gene lookup returns CDR1 SGHTA and CDR2 FQGTGA. The CDR3, as DNA: TGTGCCAGCAGCTTACACGGGGGGGCAGATTGGACAGATACGCAGTATTTT. This codes for CASSLHGGADWTDTQYF.

V gene TRBV18 combines with J gene TRBJ1-2; D gene uncertain. V lost 4 bases and J lost 8, with 17 bases in between. Germline CDR1 and CDR2: KGHSH and LQKENI. This CDR3 contains 14 residues. In DNA, the CDR3 is TGTGCCAGCTCACTTAGCAGCCGCTATGAGGGCTACACCTTC. Protein sequence: CASSLSSRYEGYTF.

The V call is TRBV7-2, the J call TRBJ1-1; no firm D call. V dropped 0 bases and J dropped 0 bases, with 8 bases sitting between them. CDR3 size: 15 residues. CDR1 is SGHTA, CDR2 FQGNSA, per germline. This CDR3 is CASSLAAGLNTEAFF. The CDR3 DNA is TGTGCCAGCAGCTTAGCGGCAGGCCTGAACACTGAAGCTTTCTTT.

The chain carries TRBV7-9 and TRBJ2-4, with 10 bases fitting TRBD1. The V gene's germline CDR1 is SEHNR and CDR2 FQNEAQ (reference sequence). Trimming took 5 bases from V and 8 from J; bases not matched to a gene: 9. This CDR3 region has 15 residues. CDR3 region: CASSATGGASDIQYF. The CDR3 nucleotides read TGTGCCAGCAGCGCGACAGGGGGCGCGTCGGACATTCAGTACTTC. The variable domain in full, completed from reference TRBV7-9 and TRBJ2-4, reads DTGVSQNPRHKITKRGQNVTFRCDPISEHNRLYWYRQTLGQGPEFLTYFQNEAQLEKSRLLSDRFSAERPKGSFSTLEIQRTEQGDSAMYLCASSATGGASDIQYFGAGTRLSVL.

The rearrangement links TRBV5-1 to TRBJ2-1, with 7 bases that match TRBD2. In germline, CDR1 is SGHRS, CDR2 YFSETQ. This CDR3 has 18 residues. Germline trimming cut 1 base from V and 0 bases from J; bases unmatched to any gene: 10. CDR3 DNA sequence: TGCGCCAGCAGCTTGAAAGGTAGCGGGTTATTCTCCTACAATGAGCAGTTCTTC. It yields the protein CASSLKGSGLFSYNEQFF.

As to this clone: This sample includes further DNA sequences coding for the same CDR3. The chain couples TRBV28 to TRBJ1-4, with D possibly matching TRBD1 (6 bases). The CDR3 length is 15 residues. Germline CDR1 MDHEN, CDR2 SYDVKM. The ends were cut back, 3 bases at V and 2 bases at J, with 10 bases in the middle. The CDR3 loop is CASSLSGGTNEKLFF. CDR3 nucleotides: TGTGCCAGCAGTTTGAGCGGGGGCACTAATGAAAAACTGTTTTTT.